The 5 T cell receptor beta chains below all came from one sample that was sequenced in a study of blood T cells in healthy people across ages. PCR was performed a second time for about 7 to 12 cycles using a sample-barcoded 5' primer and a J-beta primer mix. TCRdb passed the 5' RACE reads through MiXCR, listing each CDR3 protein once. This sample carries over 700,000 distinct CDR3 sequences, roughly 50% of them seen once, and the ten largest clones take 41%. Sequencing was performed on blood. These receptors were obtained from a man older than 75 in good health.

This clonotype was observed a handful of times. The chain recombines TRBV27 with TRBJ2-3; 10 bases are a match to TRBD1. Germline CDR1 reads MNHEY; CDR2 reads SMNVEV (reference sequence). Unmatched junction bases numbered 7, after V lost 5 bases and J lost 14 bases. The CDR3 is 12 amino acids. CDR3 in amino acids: CASSPGTGVPYF. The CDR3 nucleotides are TGTGCCAGCAGTCCCGGGACAGGGGTTCCGTATTTT.

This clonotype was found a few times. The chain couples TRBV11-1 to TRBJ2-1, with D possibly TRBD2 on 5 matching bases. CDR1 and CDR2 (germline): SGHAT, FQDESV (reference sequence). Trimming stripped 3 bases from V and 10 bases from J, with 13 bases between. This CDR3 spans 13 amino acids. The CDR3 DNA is TGTGCCAGCAGCTTGTCTGTCCTAGCAGAGCAGTTCTTC. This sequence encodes CASSLSVLAEQFF.

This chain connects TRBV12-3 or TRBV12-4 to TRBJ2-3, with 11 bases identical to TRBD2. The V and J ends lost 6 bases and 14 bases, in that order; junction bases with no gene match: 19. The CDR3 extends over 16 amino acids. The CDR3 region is CASSLSPSGRLAYAYF. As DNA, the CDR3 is TGTGCCAGCAGCCTCAGCCCTAGCGGGAGGTTAGCATACGCGTATTTT.

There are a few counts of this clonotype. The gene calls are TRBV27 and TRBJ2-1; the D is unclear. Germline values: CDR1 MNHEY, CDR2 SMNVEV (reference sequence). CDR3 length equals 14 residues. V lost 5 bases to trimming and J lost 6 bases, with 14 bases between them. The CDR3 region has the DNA TGTGCCAGCAGTAGCGTGAGTTTAAGCAATGAGCAGTTCTTC. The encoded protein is CASSSVSLSNEQFF.

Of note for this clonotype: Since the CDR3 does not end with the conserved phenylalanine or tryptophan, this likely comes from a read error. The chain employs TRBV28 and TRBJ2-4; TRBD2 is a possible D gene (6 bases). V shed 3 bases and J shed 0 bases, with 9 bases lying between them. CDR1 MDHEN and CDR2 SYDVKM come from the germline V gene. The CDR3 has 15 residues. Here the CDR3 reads CASSLGGAAKNIQYI. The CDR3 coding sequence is TGTGCCAGCAGTTTGGGGGGAGCAGCCAAAAACATTCAGTACATC.